Presented here are 9 T cell receptor beta chains from one specimen sequenced in a study of T cells in Graves' hyperthyroidism and ophthalmopathy. The TCR beta CDR3 regions underwent amplification using RNA transcripts as the source. HTBI primers were used for first-round RT-PCR of the TCR CDR3. MiXCR was run by TCRdb on the multiplex PCR reads, yielding one entry per CDR3 protein. The table shows about 500,000 distinct CDR3 sequences, with 35% to 50% occurring only once. The sequenced sample consisted of peripheral blood or thyroid tissue (not recorded which). The origin of the receptors is an adult woman with Graves' disease, either hyperthyroidism or ophthalmopathy (not recorded which).

Ten or more counts support this clonotype. The chain employs TRBV7-6 and TRBJ1-3; D gene uncertain. Germline V CDR1 and CDR2: SGHVS, FNYEAQ. The CDR3 runs 13 residues. With 2 bases removed from V and 0 bases from J, the gap between germline ends came to 2 bases. The CDR3 bases are TGTGCCAGCAGCTTAACCTCTGGAAACACCATATATTTT. Translated, it gives CASSLTSGNTIYF.

Notes on this clonotype: The junction shows a germline mismatch at one end, possibly a read error. The chain recombines TRBV25-1 with TRBJ1-1; D call uncertain. Looked up from germline, CDR1 is MGHDK and CDR2 is SYGVNS. CDR3 length: 11 amino acids. CDR3 in DNA: TGTGCCAGCAGTGAAGGATGGGAACGGCTTTTT. Protein: CASSEGWERLF. The full variable domain, in which reference TRBV25-1 and TRBJ1-1 provide the parts outside the CDR3, is EADIYQTPRYLVIGTGKKITLECSQTMGHDKMYWYQQDPGMELHLIHYSYGVNSTEKGDLSSESTVSRIRTEHFPLTLESARPSHTSQYLCASSEGWERLFGQGTRLTVV.

This clonotype was found many times. The V and J genes are TRBV10-3 and TRBJ1-2; a weak D match, TRBD1 (5 bases). The CDR3 length is 12 residues. CDR1 ENHRY and CDR2 SYGVKD come from the germline V gene. Trimming took off 8 bases at V and 4 bases at J, with 11 bases between the two ends. The CDR3 reads CAIGTDSYGYTF. The CDR3, as DNA: TGTGCCATCGGCACAGACAGCTATGGCTACACCTTC.

The table lists this clonotype with a count of one. The chain carries TRBV9 and TRBJ1-2; D not resolved. The CDR3 sequence is 13 residues long. Trimming pared 0 bases from V and 3 bases from J, leaving 6 bases between. Germline V gene data show CDR1 as SGDLS and CDR2 as YYNGEE. CDR3 in amino acids: CASSVEDHYGYTF. The CDR3 nucleotides read TGTGCCAGCAGCGTAGAGGACCACTATGGCTACACCTTC.

This clonotype has at least ten counts. The V and J genes are TRBV7-9 and TRBJ2-2, with 11 bases aligning to TRBD1. V was clipped by 8 bases and J by 5 bases; unmatched bases: 13. This CDR3 has 17 residues. CDR1 SEHNR and CDR2 FQNEAQ come from the germline V gene (reference sequence). As DNA, the CDR3 is TGTGCCAGCTCCGGACAGGGGGCGAATCTTTGGACCGGGGAGCTGTTTTTT. Its translation is CASSGQGANLWTGELFF.

This clonotype occurred a few times. Since the CDR3 does not end with the conserved phenylalanine or tryptophan, this likely comes from a read error. V and J are TRBV6-6 and TRBJ1-1; D is perhaps TRBD1 (5 bases). Germline assignment: CDR1 MNHNY and CDR2 SVGAGI (reference sequence). With 6 bases removed from V and 4 bases from J, the gap between germline ends came to 12 bases. The CDR3 has 13 residues. CDR3 residues: CASSRERGTEAFL. As DNA, the CDR3 is TGTGCCAGCAGCCGAGAAAGGGGCACTGAAGCTTTCCTT.

At least ten counts were recorded for this clonotype. The rearrangement uses TRBV7-9 and TRBJ2-7, with TRBD2 identical over 8 bases. CDR3 length: 15 amino acids. The germline V gene encodes CDR1 SEHNR and CDR2 FQNEAQ (reference sequence). With V trimmed by 2 bases and J by 1 base, 4 bases remained unmatched. The CDR3 here is CASSLSGRSSYEQYF. The CDR3, as DNA: TGTGCCAGCAGCTTAAGCGGGAGATCGTCCTACGAGCAGTACTTC.

The DNA of the CDR3 is TGTGCCAGCAGCGTGGGTGGCGGTTCACCCCTCCACTTT. Amino acid sequence: CASSVGGGSPLHF. The chain joins TRBV9 to TRBJ1-6; D gene ambiguous. The CDR3 loop spans 13 amino acids. The germline gives CDR1 SGDLS, CDR2 YYNGEE. The ends were cut back, 2 bases at V and 9 bases at J, with 9 bases in the middle.

This clonotype was counted ten times or more. The chain employs TRBV6-1 and TRBJ2-5, with D unresolved. From germline, CDR1 is MNHNS and CDR2 SASEGT. This CDR3 spans 12 amino acids. V was clipped by 4 bases and J by 7 bases, with 10 bases between them. In DNA form, the CDR3 reads TGTGCCAGCAGTGCCCTCGGTCGGACCCAGTACTTC. As protein: CASSALGRTQYF.